This T cell receptor (beta chain) appears in the sequencing data of a study of blood T cell repertoires in COVID-19. The wider study: Samples taken during acute and convalescent COVID-19 were collected in the United States, Italy and Spain. From T cells, B-cell-depleted T cells, or PBMCs came the material, which was cDNA or gDNA.

Germline V gene lookup returns CDR1 SEHNR and CDR2 FQNEAQ (reference sequence). The CDR3 sequence is 14 residues long. The V end was cut by 6 bases, the J end by 1 base, with 12 bases between. Authors' methods: Estimation of nucleated cell counts relied on the amplification of reference gene primers. TCRdb's copy holds only in-frame clones and misses some; the assay was immunoSEQ multiplex PCR. Clonal size and the V and J genes are those of that table, whereas D and trimming came from the DNA. The sample consists of approximately 270,000 clones, 80% to 90% of them appearing once. The source is a man in his thirties or forties with acute or convalescent COVID-19. The sequenced sample consisted of peripheral blood. The chain links TRBV7-9 to TRBJ1-1; D is undetermined. The CDR3 loop reads CASSWETPNTEAFF. The DNA for the CDR3 is TGTGCCAGCAGTTGGGAGACACCGAACACTGAAGCTTTCTTT.